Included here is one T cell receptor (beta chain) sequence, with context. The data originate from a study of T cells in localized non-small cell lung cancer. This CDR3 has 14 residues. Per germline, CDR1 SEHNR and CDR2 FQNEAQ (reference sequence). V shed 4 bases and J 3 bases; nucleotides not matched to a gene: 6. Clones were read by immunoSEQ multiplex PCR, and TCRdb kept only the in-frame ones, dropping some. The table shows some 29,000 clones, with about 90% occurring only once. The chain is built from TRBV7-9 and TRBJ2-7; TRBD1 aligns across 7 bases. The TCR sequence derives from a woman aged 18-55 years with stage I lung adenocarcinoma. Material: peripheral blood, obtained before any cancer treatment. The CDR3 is CASSSLRDSYEQYF. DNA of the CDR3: TGTGCCAGCAGCTCGCTCCGGGACAGCTACGAGCAGTACTTC.